These 32 T cell receptor beta chains originate from one sample sequenced in a study of T cell repertoires in cytomegalovirus infection. TCRdb re-called the reads with MiXCR, one entry per CDR3 protein. The data hold around 95,000 distinct CDR3 sequences, with over 25% observed a single time. Their target antigens are unknown. Sequencing used CD8+ T cells from cultured PBMCs, obtained from culture after CMV antigen stimulation. These receptors were obtained from a human donor in good health (CMV status not recorded). Some clones in this sample may be carry-over from other donors' samples.

This clonotype was counted only a few times. The genes are TRBV7-2 and TRBJ2-1, with D maybe TRBD1 (5 bases). Germline-derived CDR1 and CDR2 are SGHTA and FQGNSA. This CDR3 has 14 amino acids. Trimming stripped 3 bases from V and 5 bases from J, with 11 bases between. This chain's CDR3 is CASSFVGANNEQFF. In DNA form, the CDR3 reads TGTGCCAGCAGCTTCGTTGGGGCCAACAATGAGCAGTTCTTC.

This rearrangement joins TRBV24-1 to TRBJ2-3; D unresolved. The V and J ends lost 2 bases and 2 bases respectively, with 10 bases between them. Germline CDR1 reads KGHDR; CDR2 reads SFDVKD. The CDR3 consists of 15 residues. CDR3 residues: CATSDSSNPTDTQYF. The CDR3 DNA sequence: TGTGCCACCAGTGATTCATCGAACCCCACAGATACGCAGTATTTT.

V and J are TRBV12-3 or TRBV12-4 and TRBJ2-3, with D perhaps given as TRBD1 or TRBD2 (5 bases each). The CDR3 loop spans 13 amino acids. V lost 5 bases and J lost 4, with 10 bases in between. In DNA, the CDR3 is TGTGCCAGCAGTCTAAGGGGACCAGATACGCAGTATTTT. This gives the protein CASSLRGPDTQYF.

This clonotype was seen a few times. V and J are TRBV28 and TRBJ1-5; no firm D call. The germline gives CDR1 MDHEN, CDR2 SYDVKM. This CDR3 is built from 15 residues. The germline V and J ends were trimmed by 8 bases and 5 bases, with 19 bases remaining between them. CDR3 coding DNA: TGTGCCAGCCAACCCCGAACGACGGGAGATCAGCCCCAGCATTTT. Protein: CASQPRTTGDQPQHF.

This clonotype was counted between two and nine times. The chain has TRBV7-9 and TRBJ2-5, with 11 bases that match TRBD2. V lost 7 bases, J lost 4 bases, and 11 bases stayed unmatched. CDR1 and CDR2 (germline): SEHNR, FQNEAQ (reference sequence). This CDR3 spans 16 amino acids. The CDR3 spells CASKGLAGGAGETQYF. CDR3 nucleotide sequence: TGTGCCAGCAAAGGTCTAGCGGGGGGCGCGGGAGAGACCCAGTACTTC.

This clonotype has more than one count but fewer than ten. This chain connects TRBV12-3 or TRBV12-4 to TRBJ1-1; D remains unclear. This CDR3 has 14 residues. Trimming shortened V by 7 bases and J by 5 bases, and 17 bases separated the two germline ends. The CDR3 loop is CASIWSHKGTEAFF. DNA for the CDR3: TGTGCCAGCATTTGGTCACACAAAGGAACTGAAGCTTTCTTT.

This clonotype was detected only a few times. CDR3 region: CATSEKYNTDTQYF. CDR3 nucleotide sequence: TGTGCCACCAGTGAGAAGTACAACACAGATACGCAGTATTTT. The rearrangement uses TRBV24-1 and TRBJ2-3; the D is unclear. CDR3 length equals 14 residues. In germline, CDR1 is KGHDR, CDR2 SFDVKD. Deletions cut 4 bases from V and 2 bases from J, with 9 bases between.

This chain joins TRBV6-8 and TRBJ2-1, with 7 positions matching TRBD1. After removal of 4 bases from V and 8 bases from J, the junction contained 8 bases not matched to a gene. Per the germline V gene, CDR1 is MNHGY and CDR2 is SAAAGT. The CDR3 is 14 amino acids. The CDR3 loop is CASSSLNRGHEQFF. In DNA, the CDR3 is TGTGCCAGCAGTTCTTTAAACAGGGGTCATGAGCAGTTCTTC.

In its sample, this clonotype was seen a few times. The rearrangement uses TRBV5-6 and TRBJ1-1, with 9 bases aligning to TRBD1. The CDR3 spans 17 residues. Germline CDR1 and CDR2: SGHDT and YYEEEE. The junction had 9 bases not matched to a gene; V was cut back by 0 bases and J by 3 bases. CDR3 sequence: CASSLGTGAYSDTEAFF. In DNA, the CDR3 is TGTGCCAGCAGCTTGGGGACAGGGGCCTATTCCGACACTGAAGCTTTCTTT.

This clonotype came up a few times. The rearrangement joins TRBV19 to TRBJ1-5; 10 bases agree with TRBD1. This CDR3 has 17 amino acids. V was clipped by 5 bases and J by 2 bases; unmatched bases: 9. Germline V CDR1 and CDR2: LNHDA, SQIVND (reference sequence). CDR3 sequence: CASSGHLGTGGNQPQHF. In nucleotides, the CDR3 is TGTGCCAGTAGTGGTCACCTAGGGACAGGGGGCAATCAGCCCCAGCATTTT.

This chain links TRBV29-1 with TRBJ2-5, with D uncertain. Germline-derived CDR1 and CDR2 are SQVTM and ANQGSEA. Trimming left V 7 bases short and J 5 bases short, with 8 bases between. The CDR3 is 10 amino acids. CDR3 DNA sequence: TGCAGCGGTAGGGTGGAGACCCAGTACTTC. This encodes CSGRVETQYF. The variable domain in full, with the rest retrieved from reference TRBV29-1 and TRBJ2-5, is SAVISQKPSRDICQRGTSLTIQCQVDSQVTMMFWYRQQPGQSLTLIATANQGSEATYESGFVIDKFPISRPNLTFSTLTVSNMSPEDSSIYLCSGRVETQYFGPGTRLLVL.

This chain links TRBV20-1 with TRBJ2-2; 9 bases match TRBD2. This CDR3 region has 15 residues. Germline CDR1 DFQATT, CDR2 SNEGSKA (reference sequence). After removal of 3 bases from V and 7 bases from J, the junction contained 9 bases not matched to a gene. The CDR3 DNA reads as TGCAGTGCTAGTTACGTGGGACTAGCCGGCGGGGAGCTGTTTTTT. As protein: CSASYVGLAGGELFF.

In its sample, this clonotype was seen a few times. The chain uses TRBV4-1 and TRBJ2-3; 13 bases fit TRBD2. CDR1 is MGHRA and CDR2 is YSYEKL in the germline V gene. The CDR3 totals 16 residues. Germline trimming cut 1 base from V and 11 bases from J; bases unmatched to any gene: 9. CDR3 sequence: CASSQGTSGGARLQYF. The DNA of the CDR3 is TGCGCCAGCAGCCAAGGCACTAGCGGGGGGGCCCGCTTGCAGTATTTT.

In its sample, this clonotype was seen many times. The chain is built from TRBV4-2 and TRBJ2-1; D unresolved. Trimming left V 0 bases short and J 4 bases short, with 10 bases between. The CDR3 loop spans 15 amino acids. Germline-derived CDR1 and CDR2 are LGHNA and YNFKEQ. The CDR3 DNA follows: TGTGCCAGCAGCCAAGACAGTGACGGGTACAATGAGCAGTTCTTC. It translates to CASSQDSDGYNEQFF.

This clonotype has a count of ten or more. The rearrangement joins TRBV7-9 to TRBJ1-2, with 8 bases fitting TRBD1. Germline assignment: CDR1 SEHNR and CDR2 FQNEAQ (reference sequence). CDR3 length: 15 amino acids. V was clipped by 1 base and J by 7 bases; unmatched bases: 8. The CDR3 coding sequence is TGTGCCAGCAGCTTAGGTCGCAGGGGGCGCGGTGGCTACACCTTC. This gives the protein CASSLGRRGRGGYTF.

The V and J genes are TRBV7-8 and TRBJ2-5; D assignment may be TRBD1 or TRBD2 (6 bases each). The CDR3 loop spans 15 amino acids. The V gene lost 2 bases and the J gene lost 2 bases, with 12 bases spanning the gap. Looked up from germline, CDR1 is SGHVS and CDR2 is FQNEAQ. The CDR3 loop reads CASSLWGAYQETQYF. The CDR3 nucleotides read TGTGCCAGCAGCTTATGGGGGGCTTATCAAGAGACCCAGTACTTC.

This clonotype was seen repeatedly, ten times or more. The rearrangement joins TRBV28 to TRBJ1-6; D is uncertain. Germline V lookup: CDR1 MDHEN, CDR2 SYDVKM. The CDR3 has 14 residues. V was clipped by 6 bases and J by 0 bases, with 6 bases between them. The chain's CDR3 is CASSQDSYNSPLHF. The DNA for the CDR3 is TGTGCCAGCAGCCAGGACTCCTATAATTCACCCCTCCACTTT.

Comments on this clonotype: At one boundary the junction diverges from the germline segment, which might be a read error. The chain carries TRBV2 and TRBJ1-2; D is unclear. This CDR3 is built from 14 residues. Germline V lookup: CDR1 SNHLY, CDR2 FYNNEI. The CDR3 region has the DNA TGTGTCAGCAGTGAAGGGATCACTAACTATGGCTACACCTTC. Translating gives CVSSEGITNYGYTF.

V gene TRBV6-6 combines with J gene TRBJ1-4; unclear D gene. Per the germline V gene, CDR1 is MNHNY and CDR2 is SVGAGI (reference sequence). The CDR3 is made up of 14 amino acids. V dropped 0 bases and J dropped 5 bases, with 7 bases sitting between them. CDR3: CASSYSNGNEKLFF. CDR3 coding DNA: TGTGCCAGCAGTTACTCGAATGGCAATGAAAAACTGTTTTTT.

This clonotype was observed a handful of times. The rearrangement joins TRBV12-3 or TRBV12-4 to TRBJ1-1; unclear D gene. V was shortened by 3 bases and J by 5 bases, with 7 bases between the two germline ends. This CDR3 spans 12 amino acids. CDR3 sequence (DNA): TGTGCCAGCAGTTTCACGGGAACTGAAGCTTTCTTT. Its protein product is CASSFTGTEAFF.

The chain joins TRBV10-2 to TRBJ2-2; D is unclear. Trimming removed 2 bases at V and 2 bases at J, with 9 bases between. The germline V gene encodes CDR1 WSHSY and CDR2 SAAADI. This CDR3 spans 15 amino acids. The CDR3 DNA follows: TGCGCCAGCAGTGAGAGTTGGGTAAACACCGGGGAGCTGTTTTTT. Translation: CASSESWVNTGELFF.

V is TRBV7-9 and J is TRBJ2-1; TRBD2 is a possible D gene (6 bases). Per the germline V gene, CDR1 is SEHNR and CDR2 is FQNEAQ (reference sequence). The CDR3 spans 16 residues. The ends were cut back, 1 base at V and 1 base at J, with 11 bases in the middle. CDR3 nucleotides: TGTGCCAGCAGCTTAGGTGGCGGGGAGTCCTACAATGAGCAGTTCTTC. Translation: CASSLGGGESYNEQFF.

The CDR3 sequence: CASSYSGQGFYEQYF. The CDR3 DNA is TGCGCCAGCAGCTACTCCGGACAGGGGTTCTACGAGCAGTACTTC. The chain has TRBV4-1 and TRBJ2-7; 9 bases are a match to TRBD1. CDR1 is MGHRA, CDR2 YSYEKL, per germline. This CDR3 is built from 15 residues. V was clipped by 5 bases and J by 3 bases; unmatched bases: 8.

The CDR3 here is CASSGRVRGDEQYF. As DNA, the CDR3 is TGTGCCAGCAGTGGACGGGTGCGAGGAGACGAGCAGTACTTC. This rearrangement joins TRBV6-1 to TRBJ2-7; D is undetermined. CDR1 is MNHNS, CDR2 SASEGT, per germline. V was trimmed by 4 bases and J by 5 bases, leaving 15 bases between them. The CDR3 extends over 14 amino acids.

This clonotype has ten or more counts. The V call is TRBV24-1, the J call TRBJ2-3; 11 nucleotides line up with TRBD1. V dropped 4 bases and J dropped 5; count of bases not matched to a gene: 4. Germline loops: CDR1 KGHDR, CDR2 SFDVKD. The CDR3 has 15 amino acids. CDR3 bases: TGTGCCACCAGTGACTCGGGACAGGGGGGAGATACGCAGTATTTT. Protein sequence: CATSDSGQGGDTQYF.

The table lists this clonotype with a few counts. The chain employs TRBV6-5 and TRBJ2-5; TRBD2 might be the D (5 bases). CDR3 size: 13 residues. V was trimmed by 5 bases and J by 5 bases, leaving 12 bases between them. Germline CDR1 MNHEY, CDR2 SVGAGI. CDR3 sequence reads: CASSILATETQYF. CDR3 nucleotide sequence: TGTGCCAGCAGTATTCTAGCTACGGAGACCCAGTACTTC.

Concerning this clonotype: A much larger clonotype is one base distant, so this may be a read error. The chain uses TRBV5-4 and TRBJ2-5; no clear D. The V end was cut by 0 bases, the J end by 6 bases, with 6 bases between. The CDR3 length is 12 residues. Germline assignment: CDR1 SGHNT and CDR2 YYREEE (reference sequence). The CDR3 sequence: CASSLGEKTQYF. The CDR3 DNA is TGTGCCAGCAGCTTGGGCGAGAAGACCCAGTACTTC. The full variable domain, completed using reference TRBV5-4 and TRBJ2-5, is ETGVTQSPTHLIKTRGQQVTLRCSSQSGHNTVSWYQQALGQGPQFIFQYYREEENGRGNFPPRFSGLQFPNYSSELNVNALELDDSALYLCASSLGEKTQYFGPGTRLLVL.

This chain links TRBV20-1 with TRBJ2-7, with D hard to call. Germline lookup yields CDR1 DFQATT and CDR2 SNEGSKA (reference sequence). Trimming stripped 5 bases from V and 0 bases from J, with 11 bases between. The CDR3 sequence is 13 residues long. The CDR3, as DNA: TGCAGTGCTGTGGGCTACCTCTCCTACGAGCAGTACTTC. Translated, it gives CSAVGYLSYEQYF.

The chain carries TRBV27 and TRBJ2-1, with TRBD2 identical over 11 bases. There are 17 residues in the CDR3. CDR1 is MNHEY, CDR2 SMNVEV, per germline (reference sequence). Trimming cost V 5 bases and J 2 bases; bases outside gene matches: 8. CDR3 coding DNA: TGTGCCAGCAGTCCCCTCACTAGCGGGGGTACCTACAATGAGCAGTTCTTC. Its translation: CASSPLTSGGTYNEQFF.

This clonotype was detected ten times or more. The rearrangement uses TRBV6-1 and TRBJ1-3; TRBD1 might be the D (5 bases). CDR1 and CDR2 from the germline V gene are MNHNS and SASEGT. Trimming pared 6 bases from V and 0 bases from J, leaving 18 bases between. The CDR3 is 17 amino acids. CDR3 bases: TGTGCCAGCAGCCCCCGGGGGATGTTGCTCTCTGGAAACACCATATATTTT. Its translation is CASSPRGMLLSGNTIYF.

CDR3 nucleotide sequence: TGCGCCAGCAGCCAAGAACGGACTGGTCCCTACGAGCAGTACTTC. As protein: CASSQERTGPYEQYF. This chain uses TRBV4-1 with TRBJ2-7; weak D call: TRBD2 (5 bases). The CDR3 sequence is 15 residues long. Germline V gives CDR1 MGHRA, CDR2 YSYEKL. V was shortened by 0 bases and J by 2 bases, with 11 bases between the two germline ends.

This clonotype was detected only a few times. The chain recombines TRBV7-9 with TRBJ1-5, with 7 positions matching TRBD1. With 5 bases clipped from V and 5 bases from J, the junction kept 9 bases outside the gene matches. The CDR3 is 15 amino acids. Germline V CDR1 and CDR2: SEHNR, FQNEAQ (reference sequence). The DNA for the CDR3 is TGTGCCAGCAGCCCGGACAGGCCCGGGGATCAGCCCCAGCATTTT. This translates into CASSPDRPGDQPQHF.